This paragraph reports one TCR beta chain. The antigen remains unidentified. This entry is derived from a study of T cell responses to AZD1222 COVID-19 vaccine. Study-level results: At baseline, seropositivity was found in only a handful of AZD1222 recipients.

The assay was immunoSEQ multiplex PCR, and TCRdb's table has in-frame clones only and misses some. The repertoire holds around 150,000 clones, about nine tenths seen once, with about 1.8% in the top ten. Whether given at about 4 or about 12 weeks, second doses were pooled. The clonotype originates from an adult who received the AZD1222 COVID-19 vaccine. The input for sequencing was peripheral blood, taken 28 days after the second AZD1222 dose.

The CDR3 nucleotides are TGTGCCAGCAGTGAGTTAGGAGCGGGAGACTTTGAGCAGTACTTC. Its protein product is CASSELGAGDFEQYF. The V gene is TRBV2, the J gene TRBJ2-7; 8 positions match TRBD2. Germline V CDR1 and CDR2: SNHLY, FYNNEI. The CDR3 is made up of 15 amino acids. V gave up 3 bases and J gave up 7 bases; unmatched junction bases: 11.